The 15 T cell receptor beta chains in this list originate from one sample, sequenced in a study of T cells in Graves' hyperthyroidism and ophthalmopathy. TCR beta CDR3 region amplification was performed from RNA transcripts. A set of HTBI primers served as the primers for a first-round RT-PCR of the TCR CDR3. TCRdb passed the multiplex PCR reads through MiXCR, listing each CDR3 protein once. The data show a few hundred thousand distinct CDR3 sequences, with roughly 22% seen just once and around two thirds held by the top ten. Sequencing used blood. The source is a man aged 30 to 45 with Graves' ophthalmopathy.

This clonotype was recorded only once. The CDR3 spells CASSLKGGTGSFSYEQYF. The CDR3 DNA follows: TGTGCCAGCAGCTTAAAAGGGGGCACAGGGTCCTTCTCCTACGAGCAGTACTTC. The V and J genes are TRBV7-9 and TRBJ2-7; 7 nucleotides align to TRBD1. The CDR3 is 18 amino acids. Germline CDR1 SEHNR, CDR2 FQNEAQ (reference sequence). Trimming removed 2 bases from V and 0 bases from J; junction bases left unmatched: 13.

This clonotype was observed at least ten times. The chain joins TRBV20-1 to TRBJ1-1; D is perhaps TRBD1 (5 bases). The CDR3 is made up of 14 amino acids. The ends were cut back, 3 bases at V and 2 bases at J, with 13 bases in the middle. Looked up from germline, CDR1 is DFQATT and CDR2 is SNEGSKA (reference sequence). CDR3 in amino acids: CSASDRSFNTEAFF. CDR3 DNA sequence: TGCAGTGCTAGCGACAGATCGTTCAACACTGAAGCTTTCTTT.

The chain employs TRBV19 and TRBJ2-2, with D perhaps TRBD2 (6 bases). The CDR3 sequence is 15 residues long. Germline V gene lookup returns CDR1 LNHDA and CDR2 SQIVND (reference sequence). Trimming stripped 4 bases from V and 0 bases from J, with 9 bases between. The CDR3 region is CASSNSGPNTGELFF. CDR3 bases: TGTGCCAGTAGTAATAGCGGACCGAACACCGGGGAGCTGTTTTTT. Based on the CDR3 plus reference TRBV19 and TRBJ2-2, the full variable domain is DGGITQSPKYLFRKEGQNVTLSCEQNLNHDAMYWYRQDPGQGLRLIYYSQIVNDFQKGDIAEGYSVSREKKESFPLTVTSAQKNPTAFYLCASSNSGPNTGELFFGEGSRLTVL.

This clonotype came up a few times. The chain combines TRBV10-3 with TRBJ2-1; 10 bases line up with TRBD1. V trimming: 3 bases; J trimming: 7 bases; junction bases outside the gene matches: 9. CDR3 size: 16 residues. Germline V lookup: CDR1 ENHRY, CDR2 SYGVKD. The CDR3 loop is CAISDPGDRGLNEQFF. The CDR3 DNA sequence: TGTGCCATCAGTGACCCGGGGGACAGGGGACTGAATGAGCAGTTCTTC.

This clonotype was counted a few times. The chain employs TRBV5-1 and TRBJ1-2, with D perhaps TRBD1 (6 bases). This CDR3 contains 16 residues. Trimming shortened V by 4 bases and J by 4 bases, and 20 bases separated the two germline ends. Germline assignment: CDR1 SGHRS and CDR2 YFSETQ. The chain's CDR3 is CASSGKTGRAVYGYTF. DNA for the CDR3: TGCGCCAGCAGCGGAAAAACAGGGAGGGCCGTCTATGGCTACACCTTC.

This clonotype was seen only a few times. The rearrangement links TRBV20-1 to TRBJ1-2; D uncertain. CDR1 is DFQATT, CDR2 SNEGSKA, per germline (reference sequence). Trimming cost V 5 bases and J 8 bases, with 18 bases left between them. This CDR3 region has 13 residues. CDR3 amino acids: CSAFNYPSYGYTF. CDR3 in DNA: TGCAGTGCTTTCAATTATCCCTCTTACGGCTACACCTTC.

J is TRBJ1-4 and V is TRBV28, with D possibly being TRBD1 (6 bases). CDR1 and CDR2 from the germline V gene are MDHEN and SYDVKM. The V and J ends lost 5 bases and 0 bases respectively, with 16 bases between them. The length of the CDR3 is 17 residues. CDR3 nucleotides: TGTGCCAGCAGTCCATACAGGGAGAAAGCAACTAATGAAAAACTGTTTTTT. This sequence encodes CASSPYREKATNEKLFF.

This clonotype was seen ten or more times. The CDR3: CASRQDRAYEQYF. Written as DNA, the CDR3 is TGTGCCAGCAGACAGGACAGAGCCTACGAGCAGTACTTC. The chain joins TRBV11-3 to TRBJ2-7; maybe TRBD1 (6 bases). Trimming shortened V by 6 bases and J by 2 bases, and 11 bases separated the two germline ends. Germline loops: CDR1 SGHNT, CDR2 YENEEA. This CDR3 has 13 residues.

CDR3 bases: TGTGCCAGCAGCTCGGGACAGGGGGCGAATACGCAGTATTTT. It is translated as CASSSGQGANTQYF. The chain has TRBV11-2 and TRBJ2-3; 12 nucleotides align to TRBD1. Germline values: CDR1 SGHAT, CDR2 FQNNGV. The J segment lost 7 bases and the V segment lost 4 bases, leaving 3 bases of the junction unmatched. This CDR3 spans 14 amino acids.

This clonotype was seen many times. The chain recombines TRBV19 with TRBJ1-1; unclear D gene. The germline V and J ends were trimmed by 2 bases and 0 bases, with 16 bases remaining between them. Germline V gives CDR1 LNHDA, CDR2 SQIVND (reference sequence). This CDR3 has 17 residues. CDR3 in amino acids: CASSIPREHPLNTEAFF. CDR3 DNA sequence: TGTGCCAGTAGTATACCTCGGGAGCATCCCTTGAACACTGAAGCTTTCTTT.

This clonotype was seen once. The J gene is TRBJ2-2, the V gene TRBV27; 7 bases match TRBD2. The CDR3 has 16 amino acids. V gave up 6 bases and J gave up 4 bases; unmatched junction bases: 11. CDR1 MNHEY and CDR2 SMNVEV come from the germline V gene (reference sequence). For the CDR3, the DNA is TGTGCCAGCAGGGGGGAGGTGACTAGCCCCACCGGGGAGCTGTTTTTT. This gives the protein CASRGEVTSPTGELFF.

The count of this clonotype is one. The chain carries TRBV7-9 and TRBJ1-5; TRBD1 is a possible D gene (6 bases). This CDR3 is built from 14 residues. Germline V CDR1 and CDR2: SEHNR, FQNEAQ (reference sequence). Trimming left V 4 bases short and J 13 bases short, with 20 bases between. The CDR3 spells CASSSGQARGVQHF. CDR3 sequence (DNA): TGTGCCAGCAGCTCTGGGCAGGCCAGGGGAGTACAGCATTTT.

The chain combines TRBV7-2 with TRBJ1-3; D not certain. CDR1 SGHTA and CDR2 FQGNSA come from the germline V gene. V gave up 5 bases and J gave up 0 bases, with 14 bases separating them. This CDR3 spans 16 amino acids. The CDR3 DNA reads as TGTGCCAGCAGCCCCCACAGAGGCCGCTCTGGAAACACCATATATTTT. This translates into CASSPHRGRSGNTIYF. Full variable domain (missing parts from reference TRBV7-2 and TRBJ1-3): GAGVSQSPSNKVTEKGKDVELRCDPISGHTALYWYRQSLGQGLEFLIYFQGNSAPDKSGLPSDRFSAERTGGSVSTLTIQRTQQEDSAVYLCASSPHRGRSGNTIYFGEGSWLTVV.

The chain employs TRBV20-1 and TRBJ1-5; D ambiguous. The germline V gene has CDR1 DFQATT and CDR2 SNEGSKA (reference sequence). The CDR3 length is 12 residues. Trimming stripped 3 bases from V and 1 base from J, with 4 bases between. CDR3 bases: TGCAGTGCTAGTTCCAGCAATCAGCCCCAGCATTTT. Its protein product is CSASSSNQPQHF.

This clonotype occurred a few times. V gene TRBV4-1 combines with J gene TRBJ1-6; D ambiguous. The ends were cut back, 2 bases at V and 8 bases at J, with 10 bases in the middle. The CDR3 is made up of 14 amino acids. Germline V gene data show CDR1 as MGHRA and CDR2 as YSYEKL. CDR3 bases: TGCGCCAGCAGCCAACTGGGGTTAGATTCACCCCTCCACTTT. Protein: CASSQLGLDSPLHF.